A single sample gave rise to the 29 T cell receptor beta chains below, sequenced in a study of blood T cell repertoires in COVID-19. The protocol was immunoSEQ multiplex PCR, while the TCRdb copy is restricted to in-frame clones and leaves out a portion. The repertoire has roughly 360,000 clones, about four fifths of them found once; the top ten carry 5% to 6%. Sequences were obtained from PBMCs or T cells enriched from blood (not recorded which). The receptors were sampled from a woman aged 45-65 years who had recovered from COVID-19.

This chain joins TRBV27 and TRBJ2-5; D may be TRBD2 (6 bases). Per the germline V gene, CDR1 is MNHEY and CDR2 is SMNVEV (reference sequence). The CDR3 runs 13 residues. V was cut by 1 base and J by 4 bases, with 7 bases left in between. CDR3 DNA: TGTGCCAGCAGTTTATGGGGAGGAGAGACCCAGTACTTC. Translated, it gives CASSLWGGETQYF.

The chain has TRBV5-8 and TRBJ1-1, with D perhaps TRBD1 (5 bases). V was trimmed by 0 bases and J by 6 bases, leaving 15 bases between them. The CDR3 is 15 amino acids. CDR1 is SGHTS, CDR2 YDEGEE, per germline. The CDR3: CASSLVRVSPAEAFF. In DNA form, the CDR3 reads TGTGCCAGCAGCTTGGTCAGGGTTTCACCGGCTGAAGCTTTCTTT. Combining the CDR3 with reference TRBV5-8 and TRBJ1-1 gives the whole variable domain EAGVTQSPTHLIKTRGQQATLRCSPISGHTSVYWYQQALGLGLQFLLWYDEGEERNRGNFPPRFSGRQFPNYSSELNVNALELEDSALYLCASSLVRVSPAEAFFGQGTRLTVV.

The CDR3 DNA follows: TGTGCCAGCAGCTTGGTCAATGTGGGCGGCTACACCTTC. Translating gives CASSLVNVGGYTF. V is TRBV5-8 and J is TRBJ1-2, with D unclear. V lost 0 bases to trimming and J lost 8 bases, with 11 bases between them. This CDR3 comprises 13 residues. Germline V gene lookup returns CDR1 SGHTS and CDR2 YDEGEE.

The chain uses TRBV11-1 and TRBJ2-1; TRBD2 agrees at 12 bases. After removal of 7 bases from V and 7 bases from J, the junction contained 8 bases not matched to a gene. Germline V lookup: CDR1 SGHAT, CDR2 FQDESV (reference sequence). The CDR3 spans 15 residues. The CDR3 DNA follows: TGTGCCAGCACCCTGACTAGCGGGAGTCTAAATGAGCAGTTCTTC. Translation: CASTLTSGSLNEQFF.

The chain is built from TRBV3-1 (or the pseudogene TRBV3-2) and TRBJ2-7; 9 nucleotides align to TRBD2. The CDR3 loop spans 13 amino acids. In germline, CDR1 is LGHDT, CDR2 YNNKEL (reference sequence). V was clipped by 4 bases and J by 12 bases; unmatched bases: 10. CDR3 nucleotides: TGTGCCAGCAGCCGGATGACTAGCGGAGAGTTGTACTTC. Amino acids: CASSRMTSGELYF.

This chain connects TRBV30 to TRBJ1-5, with 8 bases matching TRBD1. V was pared by 3 bases and J by 10 bases, with 11 bases of the junction left unmatched. The CDR3 is 14 amino acids. Germline V gives CDR1 GTSNPN, CDR2 SVGIG (reference sequence). CDR3 sequence reads: CAWSLGTGGVPQHF. CDR3 DNA: TGTGCCTGGAGCCTCGGGACAGGCGGCGTCCCCCAGCATTTT.

The chain uses TRBV18 and TRBJ2-1; TRBD1 aligns across 10 bases. V shed 6 bases, J shed 9 bases, and the junction held 8 bases outside the gene matches. The CDR3 has 14 residues. Germline loops: CDR1 KGHSH, CDR2 LQKENI. The CDR3 DNA sequence: TGTGCCAGCTCCGGACAGGGGGAGAGGGGTGAGCAGTTCTTC. Translation gives CASSGQGERGEQFF.

CDR3 coding DNA: TGCAGTGCTAGTGGACTAGCGGGCCCAGGTGATACGCAGTATTTT. It is translated as CSASGLAGPGDTQYF. The gene calls are TRBV20-1 and TRBJ2-3; 11 bases match TRBD2. V lost 3 bases, J lost 6 bases, and 8 bases stayed unmatched. Germline V lookup: CDR1 DFQATT, CDR2 SNEGSKA (reference sequence). The CDR3 covers 15 residues.

The chain has TRBV7-2 and TRBJ1-1; D not resolved. Trimming removed 1 base at V and 0 bases at J, with 9 bases between. Germline CDR1 is SGHTA and CDR2 is FQGNSA. This CDR3 spans 15 amino acids. The CDR3 sequence: CASSLETSMNTEAFF. CDR3 nucleotides: TGTGCCAGCAGCTTAGAGACAAGCATGAACACTGAAGCTTTCTTT.

V is TRBV25-1 and J is TRBJ1-2, with no clear D. V was cut by 2 bases and J by 7 bases, with 17 bases left in between. Germline-derived CDR1 and CDR2 are MGHDK and SYGVNS. The CDR3 loop spans 15 amino acids. The CDR3 loop reads CASSEGWRTSGGYTF. The CDR3 DNA follows: TGTGCCAGCAGTGAAGGTTGGCGAACTAGCGGTGGCTACACCTTC.

The V and J genes are TRBV19 and TRBJ1-6, with 10 positions matching TRBD1. V was clipped by 4 bases and J by 0 bases; unmatched bases: 6. CDR3 length: 18 amino acids. The V gene's germline CDR1 is LNHDA and CDR2 SQIVND (reference sequence). The DNA for the CDR3 is TGTGCCAGTAGTACGGGACAGGGGCTAAGCTCCTATAATTCACCCCTCCACTTT. This translates into CASSTGQGLSSYNSPLHF.

V gene TRBV12-3 or TRBV12-4 combines with J gene TRBJ1-1; 8 bases align to TRBD1. Trimming removed 6 bases from V and 6 bases from J; junction bases left unmatched: 3. The length of the CDR3 is 12 residues. CDR3 sequence reads: CASSLTGAEAFF. As DNA, the CDR3 is TGTGCCAGCAGCCTGACAGGGGCTGAAGCTTTCTTT.

The DNA for the CDR3 is TGTGCCAGCAGTTACTCCGGGACATCCCTTATCTACGAGCAGTACTTC. Amino acids: CASSYSGTSLIYEQYF. This chain joins TRBV6-5 and TRBJ2-7; weak D call: TRBD1 (6 bases). The germline V gene encodes CDR1 MNHEY and CDR2 SVGAGI. The germline V and J ends were trimmed by 0 bases and 3 bases, with 15 bases remaining between them. This CDR3 comprises 16 residues.

The CDR3 sequence is CASSLVGGGSSGNTIYF. The DNA for the CDR3 is TGTGCCAGCAGCCTAGTAGGGGGAGGGAGCTCTGGAAACACCATATATTTT. The J gene is TRBJ1-3, the V gene TRBV7-6; maybe TRBD1 (6 bases). Trimming left V 5 bases short and J 0 bases short, with 17 bases between. Per the germline V gene, CDR1 is SGHVS and CDR2 is FNYEAQ. The CDR3 spans 17 residues.

The J gene is TRBJ1-2, the V gene TRBV7-9; TRBD1 matches 7 bases. CDR1 SEHNR and CDR2 FQNEAQ come from the germline V gene (reference sequence). Trimming at V came to 4 bases and at J to 8 bases, leaving 13 bases not matched to a gene. The CDR3 is made up of 15 amino acids. In DNA, the CDR3 is TGTGCCAGCAGCTCCTTAACAGGGGTATTGGGCGGCTACACCTTC. Protein: CASSSLTGVLGGYTF.

This clone was detected a few times. The V call is TRBV7-8, the J call TRBJ2-7; weak D call: TRBD1 (5 bases). Germline-derived CDR1 and CDR2 are SGHVS and FQNEAQ. Between the trimmed V and J ends, which lost 5 bases and 2 bases, there was a span of 19 bases. CDR3 length equals 16 residues. CDR3 region: CASSPRPGLSPYEQYF. DNA for the CDR3: TGTGCCAGCAGCCCGCGGCCAGGGCTGTCCCCCTACGAGCAGTACTTC.

Comments on this clone: Other DNA sequences in the sample encode the same CDR3. The rearrangement joins TRBV6-2 or TRBV6-3 to TRBJ2-7, with no clear D. The V and J ends lost 2 bases and 4 bases respectively, with 6 bases between them. The CDR3 is 12 amino acids. CDR1 MNHEY and CDR2 SVGEGT come from the germline V gene. In nucleotides, the CDR3 is TGTGCCAGCAGTTACCCTCTGTACGAGCAGTACTTC. Its protein is CASSYPLYEQYF.

J is TRBJ1-2 and V is TRBV7-3; TRBD1 might be the D (6 bases). Trimming removed 5 bases at V and 4 bases at J, with 14 bases between. The CDR3 is 14 amino acids. CDR1 SGHTA and CDR2 FQGTGA come from the germline V gene. Here the CDR3 DNA reads TGTGCCAGCAGCCCACGGACAGTTATCTATGGCTACACCTTC. Its translation is CASSPRTVIYGYTF.

This clone came up once. This chain links TRBV27 with TRBJ2-3; 10 bases match TRBD2. Germline CDR1 MNHEY, CDR2 SMNVEV (reference sequence). V shed 5 bases, J shed 4 bases, and the junction held 9 bases outside the gene matches. The CDR3 is made up of 16 amino acids. The CDR3 sequence: CASSRLAGDGADTQYF. As DNA, the CDR3 is TGTGCCAGCAGTAGGCTAGCGGGAGATGGGGCAGATACGCAGTATTTT.

This chain uses TRBV7-6 with TRBJ1-1; TRBD1 is a possible D gene (5 bases). Trimming pared 3 bases from V and 5 bases from J, leaving 10 bases between. Per the germline V gene, CDR1 is SGHVS and CDR2 is FNYEAQ. CDR3 length equals 13 residues. The CDR3 loop is CASSFAGITEAFF. CDR3 sequence (DNA): TGTGCCAGCAGCTTTGCAGGGATTACTGAAGCTTTCTTT.

The chain is built from TRBV7-3 and TRBJ1-5; D not resolved. There are 15 residues in the CDR3. Germline V CDR1 and CDR2: SGHTA, FQGTGA. The germline V and J ends were trimmed by 3 bases and 1 base, with 10 bases remaining between them. CDR3 residues: CASSLGGGSNQPQHF. CDR3 coding DNA: TGTGCCAGCAGCTTGGGCGGAGGAAGCAATCAGCCCCAGCATTTT. Using reference TRBV7-3 and TRBJ1-5 for the parts outside the CDR3, the full variable domain is GAGVSQTPSNKVTEKGKYVELRCDPISGHTALYWYRQSLGQGPEFLIYFQGTGAADDSGLPNDRFFAVRPEGSVSTLKIQRTERGDSAVYLCASSLGGGSNQPQHFGDGTRLSIL.

V usage is TRBV18 and J usage is TRBJ1-1; D gene uncertain. The CDR3 is 13 amino acids. Trimming cost V 7 bases and J 7 bases, with 16 bases left between them. CDR1 is KGHSH and CDR2 is LQKENI in the germline V gene. DNA of the CDR3: TGTGCCAGCTTTGCGGGAGGCGGCTTTGAAGCTTTCTTT. Amino acids: CASFAGGGFEAFF.

The CDR3 sequence: CACWRGAETEAFF. The CDR3 bases are TGTGCCTGTTGGCGGGGCGCAGAGACTGAAGCTTTCTTT. J is TRBJ1-1 and V is TRBV30; weak D call: TRBD1 (5 bases). The germline gives CDR1 GTSNPN, CDR2 SVGIG (reference sequence). Trimming removed 6 bases from V and 5 bases from J, with 16 bases in between. This CDR3 contains 13 residues.

This sequence joins TRBV6-1 and TRBJ1-5, with a tentative D call TRBD1 (6 bases). V was clipped by 2 bases and J by 0 bases, with 14 bases between them. Germline V lookup: CDR1 MNHNS, CDR2 SASEGT. The CDR3 length is 17 residues. This chain's CDR3 is CASSELDRFVSNQPQHF. CDR3 coding DNA: TGTGCCAGCAGTGAACTAGACAGGTTTGTTAGCAATCAGCCCCAGCATTTT.

The chain has TRBV18 and TRBJ2-5, with 14 bases that match TRBD2. The trim removed 3 bases at V and 2 bases at J, leaving 2 bases unmatched. In germline, CDR1 is KGHSH, CDR2 LQKENI. The CDR3 spans 16 residues. The CDR3 is CASSPGLAGAQETQYF. The CDR3 coding sequence is TGTGCCAGCTCACCGGGACTAGCGGGGGCACAAGAGACCCAGTACTTC.

The chain employs TRBV7-9 and TRBJ1-1, with a weak D call TRBD1 (5 bases). The germline V and J ends were trimmed by 5 bases and 11 bases, with 15 bases remaining between them. Germline CDR1 and CDR2: SEHNR and FQNEAQ (reference sequence). This CDR3 spans 12 amino acids. The CDR3 DNA follows: TGTGCCAGCAGCCTAACCCCGGGGGACGCTTTCTTT. Its translation: CASSLTPGDAFF.

The chain couples TRBV5-6 to TRBJ2-1, with TRBD2 matching 11 bases. Germline V gene lookup returns CDR1 SGHDT and CDR2 YYEEEE. J was trimmed by 6 bases and V by 4 bases; bases with no gene match: 6. The CDR3 is made up of 15 amino acids. The CDR3 DNA sequence: TGTGCCAGCAGCGCCTCGGGACTAGCGGTCAATGAGCAGTTCTTC. It codes for CASSASGLAVNEQFF.

As regards this clone: Different DNA sequences within this sample yield the same CDR3. The gene calls are TRBV9 and TRBJ2-7; the D is unclear. In germline, CDR1 is SGDLS, CDR2 YYNGEE. The CDR3 contains 14 residues. The ends were cut back, 0 bases at V and 3 bases at J, with 10 bases in the middle. The DNA of the CDR3 is TGTGCCAGCAGCGTAGCTACGGGTGGCTACGAGCAGTACTTC. It is translated as CASSVATGGYEQYF.

The genes are TRBV7-2 and TRBJ2-7; D call uncertain. Germline V gene lookup returns CDR1 SGHTA and CDR2 FQGNSA. This CDR3 is built from 14 residues. Deletions cut 1 base from V and 4 bases from J, with 11 bases between. The chain's CDR3 is CASSLGLRPYEQYF. The DNA for the CDR3 is TGTGCCAGCAGCTTAGGTCTCAGGCCTTACGAGCAGTACTTC.